The entry below gives a single T cell receptor (beta chain) sequence along with its context. Its target is not known. This specimen belongs to a study of T-cell memory formation after mild COVID-19. Turning to the study itself: Among the donors, TCR clusters were largely specific to each donor.

TCR alpha and TCR beta cDNA libraries carrying sample barcodes and UMIs were produced by 5'RACE using constant-segment primers. In TCRdb, the 5' RACE reads were re-called with MiXCR into one record per CDR3 protein. There are 25,000 to 30,000 distinct CDR3 sequences in the sample; about 16% occur only once, and more than 1.3% lies in the top ten. General observations from the study: Contracting clones from day 15 to 85 showed balanced CD4/CD8; later expanders favored CD4+. There were some responding clones in pre-infection memory, which suggested that cross-reactive memory had joined.

The source of this sequence is an adult who had mild COVID-19 (a few samples of this study predate the infection). Cell type and time point are not known. Specimen: PBMCs or a T cell subset sorted from them (not recorded which).

The CDR3 here is CASTRGRQGCTGELFF. As DNA, the CDR3 is TGTGCCAGCACCAGAGGTCGACAGGGGTGCACCGGGGAGCTGTTTTTT. The J gene is TRBJ2-2, the V gene TRBV25-1; the match to TRBD1 covers 8 bases. The ends lost 7 bases at V and 4 bases at J; junction bases unmatched: 11. There are 16 residues in the CDR3. CDR1 is MGHDK, CDR2 SYGVNS, per germline. Complete variable domain (other parts from reference TRBV25-1 and TRBJ2-2): EADIYQTPRYLVIGTGKKITLECSQTMGHDKMYWYQQDPGMELHLIHYSYGVNSTEKGDLSSESTVSRIRTEHFPLTLESARPSHTSQYLCASTRGRQGCTGELFFGEGSRLTVL.